These 25 T cell receptor beta chains originate from one sample sequenced in a study of regulatory T cells in long-lasting Graves disease. Arm-PCR of CDR3 regions and iRepertoire HTBI primers were the basis on which TCR beta libraries were built. From the multiplex PCR reads, TCRdb called clonotypes with MiXCR, one entry per CDR3 protein. Of approximately 270,000 distinct CDR3 sequences listed, approximately 18% are singletons. Time point given: newly diagnosed GD, antithyroid drugs for less than 3 months. Making the TCR library involved RNA that had been extracted from PBMCs. The same data also went into a second study, on T cells in Graves' hyperthyroidism and ophthalmopathy.

The specimen was peripheral blood mononuclear cells (PBMCs), collected at new diagnosis, from a patient treated with antithyroid drugs. The receptors derive from a woman aged 25 to 39 with Graves disease.

This clonotype has a count of ten or more. The chain links TRBV29-1 to TRBJ1-2; perhaps TRBD1 as D (5 bases). Trimming removed 7 bases at V and 4 bases at J, with 16 bases between. Germline CDR1 reads SQVTM; CDR2 reads ANQGSEA. This CDR3 is 13 amino acids long. The DNA of the CDR3 is TGCAGCGCCGACGCTGGGACGGCCTATGGCTACACCTTC. This codes for CSADAGTAYGYTF. The full variable domain, in which reference TRBV29-1 and TRBJ1-2 provide the parts outside the CDR3, is SAVISQKPSRDICQRGTSLTIQCQVDSQVTMMFWYRQQPGQSLTLIATANQGSEATYESGFVIDKFPISRPNLTFSTLTVSNMSPEDSSIYLCSADAGTAYGYTFGSGTRLTVV.

This clonotype appeared many times. This chain connects TRBV7-2 to TRBJ2-1; 11 nucleotides agree with TRBD2. CDR3 length: 15 amino acids. Trimming at V came to 3 bases and at J to 3 bases, leaving 1 base not matched to a gene. Per germline, CDR1 SGHTA and CDR2 FQGNSA. The CDR3 reads CASSLGLAVYNEQFF. DNA for the CDR3: TGTGCCAGCAGCTTGGGACTAGCGGTCTACAATGAGCAGTTCTTC.

This clonotype has at least ten counts. The rearrangement links TRBV3-1 to TRBJ2-7; no reliable D call. The V gene's germline CDR1 is LGHDT and CDR2 YNNKEL (reference sequence). This CDR3 comprises 16 residues. V was clipped by 4 bases and J by 2 bases, with 18 bases between them. The CDR3 nucleotides are TGTGCCAGCAGCCCGGTAGGGTCCCTGGCTACCTACGAGCAGTACTTC. This codes for CASSPVGSLATYEQYF.

A remark on this clonotype: An end of the junction differs from the germline gene, which may be a read error. V and J are TRBV2 and TRBJ1-2; D possibly corresponds to TRBD1 (6 bases). This CDR3 is 13 amino acids long. The germline V gene encodes CDR1 SNHLY and CDR2 FYNNEI. CDR3 sequence: CAGRGGGVTGYTF. The CDR3 DNA is TGTGCCGGCAGGGGAGGAGGGGTCACTGGCTACACCTTC.

This clonotype was detected only a few times. The chain links TRBV12-5 to TRBJ2-2; unclear D gene. Trimming shortened V by 0 bases and J by 6 bases, and 8 bases separated the two germline ends. This CDR3 contains 14 residues. The germline CDR1 and CDR2 sequences are LGHNT and FRNRAP. CDR3 sequence: CASGLVRWPGELFF. CDR3 nucleotides: TGTGCTAGTGGTTTGGTCCGATGGCCCGGGGAGCTGTTTTTT.

Concerning this clonotype itself: A read error is possible here, since a much larger clone lies one base away. The rearrangement joins TRBV12-3 or TRBV12-4 to TRBJ1-2, with TRBD1 identical over 12 bases. The CDR3 has 14 amino acids. Trimming at V came to 5 bases and at J to 3 bases, leaving 1 base not matched to a gene. CDR3 protein: CASSGTGGDYGYTF. The CDR3 nucleotides read TGTGCCAGCAGTGGGACAGGGGGCGACTATGGCTACACCTTC.

This clonotype was found many times. This sequence joins TRBV20-1 and TRBJ1-2, with D uncertain. This CDR3 spans 11 amino acids. V dropped 2 bases and J dropped 4 bases, with 5 bases sitting between them. Germline CDR1 reads DFQATT; CDR2 reads SNEGSKA (reference sequence). CDR3 nucleotide sequence: TGCAGTGCTAGACAGGCCTATGGCTACACCTTC. This encodes CSARQAYGYTF.

The V gene is TRBV7-2, the J gene TRBJ1-2; 12 bases agree with TRBD1. The CDR3 has 16 residues. V was pared by 1 base and J by 6 bases, with 6 bases of the junction left unmatched. Germline CDR1 reads SGHTA; CDR2 reads FQGNSA. CDR3 amino acids: CASSLEGQGAMDGYTF. The CDR3 nucleotides read TGTGCCAGCAGCTTAGAGGGACAGGGGGCAATGGATGGCTACACCTTC.

This clonotype came up a few times. This chain links TRBV12-3 or TRBV12-4 with TRBJ1-1, with a tentative D call TRBD1 (6 bases). The CDR3 spans 15 residues. V was shortened by 2 bases and J by 2 bases, with 12 bases between the two germline ends. This CDR3 is CASSLKPRGNTEAFF. CDR3 coding DNA: TGTGCCAGCAGTTTAAAACCCAGGGGAAACACTGAAGCTTTCTTT.

This clonotype appeared many times. The rearrangement uses TRBV20-1 and TRBJ1-1, with D tentatively TRBD1 (5 bases). V lost 3 bases to trimming and J lost 2 bases, with 7 bases between them. CDR1 and CDR2 from the germline V gene are DFQATT and SNEGSKA (reference sequence). The CDR3 spans 12 residues. CDR3 in amino acids: CSARGPNTEAFF. The DNA for the CDR3 is TGCAGTGCTAGGGGGCCAAACACTGAAGCTTTCTTT.

This clonotype was counted at least ten times. This CDR3 is missing its conserved last phenylalanine or tryptophan, likely due to a read error. The limits of the CDR3 on the DNA are not certain, so only TCRdb's listed CDR3 is given. The chain combines TRBV5-5 with TRBJ1-1. Germline values: CDR1 SGHKS, CDR2 YYEKEE (reference sequence). The CDR3 numbers 14 amino acids, ends counted. The CDR3 loop reads CASSLYLSLLTSVV.

This clonotype was observed a handful of times. The chain links TRBV15 to TRBJ2-1; 11 bases agree with TRBD2. The CDR3 has 18 amino acids. Germline CDR1 reads LNHNV; CDR2 reads YYDKDF (reference sequence). The trim removed 3 bases at V and 7 bases at J, leaving 14 bases unmatched. DNA of the CDR3: TGTGCCACCAGCAGGAGGAGGGATACTAGCGGGGGAGGTAATGAGCAGTTCTTC. As protein: CATSRRRDTSGGGNEQFF.

For this clonotype: A much larger clone differs from this one at a single base, so this may be a read error. This chain uses TRBV6-1 with TRBJ1-2; D is ambiguous. The CDR3 covers 16 residues. The germline V gene has CDR1 MNHNS and CDR2 SASEGT. V was trimmed by 6 bases and J by 7 bases, leaving 24 bases between them. DNA of the CDR3: TGTGCCAGCAGCCGCCAAAATAACCCGGCTCTATCTGGCTACACCTTC. This encodes CASSRQNNPALSGYTF.

As for this clonotype: This may arise from a read error, as a much more abundant clone is one base away. This chain links TRBV27 with TRBJ1-6; D is perhaps TRBD1 (6 bases). The CDR3 is 16 residues long. Looked up from germline, CDR1 is MNHEY and CDR2 is SMNVEV (reference sequence). The CDR3 DNA follows: TGTGCCAGCCGTCGAGACTCGACAGGCTATAGTTCACCCCTCCACTTT. It yields the protein CASRRDSTGYSSPLHF.

This clonotype was counted many times. The rearrangement joins TRBV7-9 to TRBJ1-2; D might be TRBD1 (5 bases). CDR3 length: 13 residues. V was cut by 1 base and J by 7 bases, with 10 bases left in between. Germline V lookup: CDR1 SEHNR, CDR2 FQNEAQ (reference sequence). Written as DNA, the CDR3 is TGTGCCAGCAGCTTAGAGGGGCCTTTTGGCTACACCTTC. Translation gives CASSLEGPFGYTF. The variable domain in full, completed from reference TRBV7-9 and TRBJ1-2, reads DTGVSQNPRHKITKRGQNVTFRCDPISEHNRLYWYRQTLGQGPEFLTYFQNEAQLEKSRLLSDRFSAERPKGSFSTLEIQRTEQGDSAMYLCASSLEGPFGYTFGSGTRLTVV.

This clonotype was counted at least ten times. The chain carries TRBV11-2 and TRBJ1-2, with TRBD1 as a possible D gene (5 bases). This CDR3 has 15 amino acids. V was cut by 4 bases and J by 5 bases, with 17 bases left in between. Germline assignment: CDR1 SGHAT and CDR2 FQNNGV. The CDR3 bases are TGTGCCAGCAGCTCCTCCTCCGGGACTCATTATGGCTACACCTTC. Amino acids: CASSSSSGTHYGYTF.

This clonotype appeared once. A much larger clone lies one base from this, so it may be a read error. Given the absence of the conserved phenylalanine or tryptophan at the CDR3 end, a read error is likely. This chain connects TRBV7-2 to TRBJ1-6, with no clear D. Germline values: CDR1 SGHTA, CDR2 FQGNSA. V lost 5 bases and J lost 6, with 17 bases in between. The CDR3 has 16 amino acids. The CDR3 loop reads CASSLSPQLPNSPLHL. CDR3 nucleotide sequence: TGTGCCAGCAGCCTCTCCCCCCAATTACCTAATTCACCCCTCCACTTA.

The chain employs TRBV6-2 or TRBV6-3 and TRBJ2-1; weak D call: TRBD2 (6 bases). The V gene's germline CDR1 is MNHEY and CDR2 SVGEGT. The CDR3 has 14 amino acids. The V end lost 7 bases, the J end lost 3 bases, and 13 bases lay between the germline ends. The CDR3 nucleotides are TGTGCCAGCAACGTAAAGGGACTCTACAATGAGCAGTTCTTC. Protein product: CASNVKGLYNEQFF.

At least ten counts were recorded for this clonotype. CDR3 sequence (DNA): TGCAGTGCTAGGGGACTAGCGGGGGGTCCTTACACAGATACGCAGTATTTT. It codes for CSARGLAGGPYTDTQYF. The chain uses TRBV20-1 and TRBJ2-3, with TRBD2 identical over 15 bases. Per the germline V gene, CDR1 is DFQATT and CDR2 is SNEGSKA (reference sequence). There are 17 residues in the CDR3. With 3 bases clipped from V and 2 bases from J, the junction kept 6 bases outside the gene matches.

This clonotype was seen ten or more times. The chain is built from TRBV7-9 and TRBJ2-7; tentatively, D is TRBD1 (5 bases). There are 17 residues in the CDR3. Trimming pared 1 base from V and 2 bases from J, leaving 18 bases between. Germline V gene data show CDR1 as SEHNR and CDR2 as FQNEAQ (reference sequence). The CDR3 protein is CASSLVGRSQGTYEQYF. CDR3 nucleotide sequence: TGTGCCAGCAGCTTAGTTGGTCGCTCCCAGGGAACCTACGAGCAGTACTTC.

The chain has TRBV5-1 and TRBJ2-1, with D unresolved. The CDR3 runs to 16 residues. The germline gives CDR1 SGHRS, CDR2 YFSETQ. V was shortened by 1 base and J by 0 bases, with 11 bases between the two germline ends. CDR3 residues: CASSLSDYSSYNEQFF. CDR3 sequence (DNA): TGCGCCAGCAGCTTGAGCGATTATTCCTCCTACAATGAGCAGTTCTTC.

The rearrangement links TRBV19 to TRBJ2-7; no reliable D call. From germline, CDR1 is LNHDA and CDR2 SQIVND (reference sequence). The CDR3 spans 15 residues. With 3 bases removed from V and 5 bases from J, the gap between germline ends came to 17 bases. CDR3 sequence: CASSMTWQDVHEQYF. CDR3 DNA: TGTGCCAGTAGTATGACGTGGCAGGATGTGCACGAGCAGTACTTC. Variable domain in full (rest from reference TRBV19 and TRBJ2-7): DGGITQSPKYLFRKEGQNVTLSCEQNLNHDAMYWYRQDPGQGLRLIYYSQIVNDFQKGDIAEGYSVSREKKESFPLTVTSAQKNPTAFYLCASSMTWQDVHEQYFGPGTRLTVT.

This clonotype was seen only a few times. J is TRBJ1-2 and V is TRBV19; TRBD1 agrees at 9 bases. Germline V lookup: CDR1 LNHDA, CDR2 SQIVND (reference sequence). The trim removed 7 bases at V and 3 bases at J, leaving 9 bases unmatched. The CDR3 is made up of 15 amino acids. The CDR3 reads CASIPLDRGDYGYTF. The CDR3 DNA follows: TGTGCCAGTATCCCCCTAGACAGGGGGGACTATGGCTACACCTTC.

Many counts were recorded for this clonotype. The chain uses TRBV9 and TRBJ1-2, with a weak D call TRBD1 (5 bases). The V gene lost 1 base and the J gene lost 0 bases, with 10 bases spanning the gap. Germline V gene data show CDR1 as SGDLS and CDR2 as YYNGEE. The CDR3 length is 15 residues. CDR3 amino acids: CASSVFGGTNYGYTF. As DNA, the CDR3 is TGTGCCAGCAGCGTATTTGGGGGGACTAACTATGGCTACACCTTC.

This clonotype appeared many times. The chain joins TRBV5-4 to TRBJ1-2; D is unclear. Germline loops: CDR1 SGHNT, CDR2 YYREEE (reference sequence). CDR3 size: 14 residues. Trimming stripped 4 bases from V and 4 bases from J, with 14 bases between. CDR3 sequence (DNA): TGTGCCAGCAGCCCCCACGAGAGCGGCTATGGCTACACCTTC. As protein: CASSPHESGYGYTF.